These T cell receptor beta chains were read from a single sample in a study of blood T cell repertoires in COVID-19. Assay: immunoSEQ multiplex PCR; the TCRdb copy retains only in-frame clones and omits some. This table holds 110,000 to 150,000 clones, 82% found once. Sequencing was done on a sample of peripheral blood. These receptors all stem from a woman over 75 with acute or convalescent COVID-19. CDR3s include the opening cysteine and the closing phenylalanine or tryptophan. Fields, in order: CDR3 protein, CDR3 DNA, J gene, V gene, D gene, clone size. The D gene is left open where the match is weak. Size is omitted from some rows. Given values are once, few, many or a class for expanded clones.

CASSLRPGQGPSYEQYF,TGTGCCAGCAGCTTAAGGCCCGGACAGGGACCTTCGTACGAGCAGTACTTC,TRBJ2-7,TRBV11-2,TRBD1,-
CASSETDRGAYNEQFF,TGCGCCAGCAGTGAGACGGACAGGGGAGCCTACAATGAGCAGTTCTTC,TRBJ2-1,TRBV10-2,TRBD1,-
CASSSLRMTGGTGELFF,TGTGCCAGCAGCTCCCTAAGAATGACAGGGGGTACCGGGGAGCTGTTTTTT,TRBJ2-2,TRBV7-9,TRBD1,-
CASSRPGRGDTQYF,TGCGCCAGCAGCCGACCAGGGCGAGGAGATACGCAGTATTTT,TRBJ2-3,TRBV4-1,-,-
CASSQDYSRGQETQYF,TGTGCCAGCAGCCAAGATTACAGCAGGGGGCAAGAGACCCAGTACTTC,TRBJ2-5,TRBV3-1/TRBV3-2,TRBD1,-
CASSPLGGRGTGDGYTF,TGTGCCAGCAGCCCCCTGGGGGGTCGAGGGACAGGGGATGGCTACACCTTC,TRBJ1-2,TRBV2,TRBD1,once
CASSATGDSGYTF,TGTGCCAGCAGTGCCACAGGGGACTCGGGCTACACCTTC,TRBJ1-2,TRBV6-4,TRBD1,-
CASSPFSVTEAFF,TGTGCCAGCAGCCCCTTTTCGGTCACTGAAGCTTTCTTT,TRBJ1-1,TRBV6-2/TRBV6-3,-,-
CASSLDSSYGYTF,TGCGCCAGCAGCTTGGATTCGTCCTATGGCTACACCTTC,TRBJ1-2,TRBV5-1,-,-
CAIAGLADQETQYF,TGTGCCATCGCAGGACTAGCGGATCAAGAGACCCAGTACTTC,TRBJ2-5,TRBV2,TRBD2,-
CASSVDSTRVGNTIYF,TGTGCCAGCAGCGTAGATTCTACCCGGGTGGGAAACACCATATATTTT,TRBJ1-3,TRBV9,-,-
CASSEVLAVHEQFF,TGTGCCAGCAGTGAAGTCCTAGCGGTCCATGAGCAGTTCTTC,TRBJ2-1,TRBV2,TRBD2,-
CASSPSSGTGRRETQYF,TGTGCCAGCAGCCCTTCATCCGGGACAGGGAGGAGGGAGACCCAGTACTTC,TRBJ2-5,TRBV7-9,TRBD1,-
CASSPQIGQGATNEKLFF,TGTGCCAGCAGCCCCCAAATCGGACAGGGAGCAACTAATGAAAAACTGTTTTTT,TRBJ1-4,TRBV7-9,TRBD1,-
CAITGTSGRAGNEQYF,TGTGCCATCACTGGGACTAGCGGGAGGGCCGGGAACGAGCAGTACTTC,TRBJ2-7,TRBV10-3,TRBD2,-
CASRTGGNTGELFF,TGTGCCAGCCGGACAGGGGGTAACACCGGGGAGCTGTTTTTT,TRBJ2-2,TRBV19,TRBD1,-
CAWSRGGQGETQYF,TGTGCCTGGAGTAGAGGGGGCCAAGGGGAGACCCAGTACTTC,TRBJ2-5,TRBV30,TRBD1,-
CATSDPTASHTGELFF,TGTGCCACCAGTGACCCGACAGCTTCACACACCGGGGAGCTGTTTTTT,TRBJ2-2,TRBV24-1,-,-
CASSRERFSYNEQFF,TGTGCCAGCAGTAGGGAGCGGTTCTCCTACAATGAGCAGTTCTTC,TRBJ2-1,TRBV25-1,-,-
CASSLAQNSPLHF,TGTGCCAGCAGCTTAGCTCAGAATTCACCCCTCCACTTT,TRBJ1-6,TRBV11-2,-,-
CSARDYEQYF,TGCAGTGCCAGGGATTACGAGCAGTACTTC,TRBJ2-7,TRBV20-1,-,once